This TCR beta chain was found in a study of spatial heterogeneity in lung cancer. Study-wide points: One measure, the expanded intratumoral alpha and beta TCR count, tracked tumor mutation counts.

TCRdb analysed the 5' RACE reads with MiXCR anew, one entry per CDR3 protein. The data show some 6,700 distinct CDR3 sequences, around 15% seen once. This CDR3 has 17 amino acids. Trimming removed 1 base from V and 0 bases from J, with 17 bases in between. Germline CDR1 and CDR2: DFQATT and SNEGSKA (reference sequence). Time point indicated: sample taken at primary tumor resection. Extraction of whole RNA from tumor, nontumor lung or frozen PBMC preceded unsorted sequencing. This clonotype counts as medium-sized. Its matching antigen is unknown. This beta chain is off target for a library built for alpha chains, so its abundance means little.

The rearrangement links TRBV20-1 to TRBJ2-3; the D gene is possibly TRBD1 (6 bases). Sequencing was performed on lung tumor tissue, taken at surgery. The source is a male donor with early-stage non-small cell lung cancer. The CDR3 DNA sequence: TGCAGTGCTAGAGCTTACAGGGAAAATGGGAGCACAGATACGCAGTATTTT. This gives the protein CSARAYRENGSTDTQYF.